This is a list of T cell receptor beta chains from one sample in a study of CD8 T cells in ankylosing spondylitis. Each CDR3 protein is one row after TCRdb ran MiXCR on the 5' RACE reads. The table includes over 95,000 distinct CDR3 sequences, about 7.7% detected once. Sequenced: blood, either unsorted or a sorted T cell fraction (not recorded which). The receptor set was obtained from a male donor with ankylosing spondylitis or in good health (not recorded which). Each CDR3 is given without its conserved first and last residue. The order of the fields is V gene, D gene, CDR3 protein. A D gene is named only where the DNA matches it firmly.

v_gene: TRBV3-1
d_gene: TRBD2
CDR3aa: ASSQVSSGRNWQETQY

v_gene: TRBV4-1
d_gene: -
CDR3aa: ASSQDGGEGPYNEQF

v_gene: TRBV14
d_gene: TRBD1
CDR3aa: ASSQTGTGGGEQY

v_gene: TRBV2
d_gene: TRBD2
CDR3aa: ASSEGRETDTQY

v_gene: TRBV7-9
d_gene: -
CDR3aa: ASSSTGSDEAF

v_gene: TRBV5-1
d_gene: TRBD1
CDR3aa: ASSYTGGQETQY

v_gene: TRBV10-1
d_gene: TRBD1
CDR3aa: ASPPNPPTGRSTDTQY

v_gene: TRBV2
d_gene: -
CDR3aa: ASKVRLTGELF

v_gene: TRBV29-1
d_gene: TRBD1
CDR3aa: SVEVTGGDTEAF

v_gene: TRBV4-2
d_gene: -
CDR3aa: ASSQDRQVNEKLF

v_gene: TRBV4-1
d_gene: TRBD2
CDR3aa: ASSHRTSGRTYEQY

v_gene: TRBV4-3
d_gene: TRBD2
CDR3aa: ASSRGTSGRKY

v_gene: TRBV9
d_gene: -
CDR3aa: ASSVDVNTEAF

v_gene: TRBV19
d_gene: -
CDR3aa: ASSIGAGIDEQY

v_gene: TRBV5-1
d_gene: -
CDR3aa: ASSLARLENEQF

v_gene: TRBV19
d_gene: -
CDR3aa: ASSIIWGDTQY

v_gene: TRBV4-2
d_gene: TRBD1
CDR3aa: ASSGRTGFEQY